This T cell receptor (beta chain) appears in the sequencing data of a study of human CD8 memory T cell subsets. Findings and limits, study-wide: The Chao1 estimates suggested that precursor exhausted T cells were less diverse than stem-like memory T cells.

In terms of frequency, this clonotype is medium-sized. Its antigen remains unknown. CDR1 SGHVS and CDR2 FQNEAQ come from the germline V gene. The CDR3 has 13 residues. Investigators built TCR beta libraries using UMI-labeled 5' RACE. From the 5' RACE reads, TCRdb lists one entry per CDR3 protein and no DNA. Its table records over 3,500 distinct CDR3 sequences. This TCR derives from a human donor in good health. The chain combines TRBV7-8 with TRBJ1-1; with no DNA, the TCRdb D assignment of TRBD1 cannot be verified. The sample comprised CD8+ effector memory T cells (TEM) sorted from PBMCs. The subset: effector memory CD8 T cells, CCR7- CD45RO+ CD95+. CDR3 region: CASSLGGVTEAFF.